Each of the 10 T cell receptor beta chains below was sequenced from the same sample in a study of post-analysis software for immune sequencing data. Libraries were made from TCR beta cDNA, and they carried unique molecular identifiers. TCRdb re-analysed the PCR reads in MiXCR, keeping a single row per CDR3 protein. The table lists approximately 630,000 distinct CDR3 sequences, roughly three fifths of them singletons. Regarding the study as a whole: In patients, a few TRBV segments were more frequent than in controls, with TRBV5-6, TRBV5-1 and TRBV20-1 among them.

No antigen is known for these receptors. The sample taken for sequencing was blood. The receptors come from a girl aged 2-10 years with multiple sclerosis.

The CDR3 is CASSSYPGTSVDEQFF. The CDR3 nucleotides read TGTGCCAGCAGTTCGTACCCCGGGACTAGCGTGGATGAGCAGTTCTTC. The V call is TRBV6-5, the J call TRBJ2-1; 10 bases are shared with TRBD2. This CDR3 has 16 amino acids. After removal of 4 bases from V and 8 bases from J, the junction contained 11 bases not matched to a gene. The germline V gene encodes CDR1 MNHEY and CDR2 SVGAGI.

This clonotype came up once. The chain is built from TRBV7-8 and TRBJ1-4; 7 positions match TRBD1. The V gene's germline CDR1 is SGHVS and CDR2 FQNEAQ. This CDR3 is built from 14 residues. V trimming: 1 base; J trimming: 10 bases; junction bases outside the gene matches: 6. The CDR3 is CASSLDSAGGKLFF. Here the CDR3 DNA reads TGTGCCAGCAGCTTAGATTCCGCAGGGGGAAAACTGTTTTTT.

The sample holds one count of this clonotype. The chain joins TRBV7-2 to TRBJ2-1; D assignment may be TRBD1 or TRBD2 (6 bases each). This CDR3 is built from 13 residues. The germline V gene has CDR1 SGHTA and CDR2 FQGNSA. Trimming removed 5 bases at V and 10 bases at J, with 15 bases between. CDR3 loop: CASSPGGSYEQFF. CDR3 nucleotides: TGTGCCAGCAGCCCCGGGGGCTCCTACGAGCAGTTCTTC.

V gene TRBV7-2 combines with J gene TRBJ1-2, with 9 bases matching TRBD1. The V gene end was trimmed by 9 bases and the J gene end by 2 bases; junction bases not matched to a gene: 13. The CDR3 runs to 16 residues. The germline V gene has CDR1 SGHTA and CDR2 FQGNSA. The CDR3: CASQKAGQGYNYGYTF. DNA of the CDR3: TGTGCCAGTCAAAAGGCGGGACAGGGTTACAACTATGGCTACACCTTC.

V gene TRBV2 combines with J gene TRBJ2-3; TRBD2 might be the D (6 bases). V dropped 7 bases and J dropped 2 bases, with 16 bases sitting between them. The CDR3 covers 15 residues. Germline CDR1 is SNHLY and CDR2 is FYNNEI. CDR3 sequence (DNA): TGTGCCAGCAAGAGAGGACTAACCTACACAGATACGCAGTATTTT. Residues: CASKRGLTYTDTQYF.

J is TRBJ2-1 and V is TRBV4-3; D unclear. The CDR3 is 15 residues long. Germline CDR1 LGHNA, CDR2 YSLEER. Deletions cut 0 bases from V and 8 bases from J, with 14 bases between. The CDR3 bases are TGCGCCAGCAGCCAAGATCACGGACCCGGGCATGAGCAGTTCTTC. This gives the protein CASSQDHGPGHEQFF.

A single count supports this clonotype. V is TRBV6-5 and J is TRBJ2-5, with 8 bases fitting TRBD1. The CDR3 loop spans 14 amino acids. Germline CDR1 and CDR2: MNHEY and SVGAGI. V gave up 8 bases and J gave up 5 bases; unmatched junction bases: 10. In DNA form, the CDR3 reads TGTGCCAGCTCCCGCTCAGGACAGGGTGAGACCCAGTACTTC. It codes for CASSRSGQGETQYF.

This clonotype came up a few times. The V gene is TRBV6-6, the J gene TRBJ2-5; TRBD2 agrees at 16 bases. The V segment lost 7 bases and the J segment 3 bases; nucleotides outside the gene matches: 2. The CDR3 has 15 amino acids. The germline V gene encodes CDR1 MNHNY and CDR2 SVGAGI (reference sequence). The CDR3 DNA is TGTGCCAGCACCGGGACTAGCGGGGGGGAAGAGACCCAGTACTTC. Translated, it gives CASTGTSGGEETQYF.

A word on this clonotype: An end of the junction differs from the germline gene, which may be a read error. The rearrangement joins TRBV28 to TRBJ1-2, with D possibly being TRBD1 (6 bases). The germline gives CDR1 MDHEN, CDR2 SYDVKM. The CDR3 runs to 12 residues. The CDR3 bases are TGCGCCAGCAGCTCCACAGGGAACGGCTACACCTTC. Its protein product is CASSSTGNGYTF.

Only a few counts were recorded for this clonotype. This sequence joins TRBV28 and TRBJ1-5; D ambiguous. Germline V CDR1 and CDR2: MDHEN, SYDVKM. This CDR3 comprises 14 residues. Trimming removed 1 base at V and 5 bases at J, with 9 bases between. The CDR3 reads CASSLLGGHQPQHF. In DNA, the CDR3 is TGTGCCAGCAGTTTATTAGGCGGCCATCAGCCCCAGCATTTT.